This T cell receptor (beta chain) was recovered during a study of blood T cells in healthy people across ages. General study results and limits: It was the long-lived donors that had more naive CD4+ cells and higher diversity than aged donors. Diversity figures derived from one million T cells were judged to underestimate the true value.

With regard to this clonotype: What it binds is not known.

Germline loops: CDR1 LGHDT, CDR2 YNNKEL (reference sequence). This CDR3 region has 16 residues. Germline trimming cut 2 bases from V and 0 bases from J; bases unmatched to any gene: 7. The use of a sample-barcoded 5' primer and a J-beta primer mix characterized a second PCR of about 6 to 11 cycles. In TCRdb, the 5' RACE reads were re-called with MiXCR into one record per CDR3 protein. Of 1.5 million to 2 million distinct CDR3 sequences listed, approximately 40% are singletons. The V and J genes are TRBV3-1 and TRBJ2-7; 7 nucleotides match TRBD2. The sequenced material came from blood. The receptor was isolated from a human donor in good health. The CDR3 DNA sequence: TGTGCCAGCAGCCAATACGTCGGGGGGAGCTCCTACGAGCAGTACTTC. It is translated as CASSQYVGGSSYEQYF.